Listed below are T cell receptor beta chains from one sample, sequenced in a study of cytotoxic CD8 clonotypes in ibrutinib-treated CLL. TCRdb keeps only in-frame clones here, not all; method: immunoSEQ multiplex PCR. The table has roughly 36,000 clones, roughly three quarters seen once. The material was PBMCs, obtained before ibrutinib treatment. The receptor set was obtained from a human donor with chronic lymphocytic leukemia. The CDR3 runs from the conserved cysteine through the conserved F or W. A D gene is named only where the DNA matches it firmly. A row's size may be missing; if present it is once, few, many or a size class.

j_gene: TRBJ2-5; abundance: -; v_gene: TRBV11-2; d_gene: -; CDR3nt: TGTGCCAGCAGCACTGGACAACAAGAGACCCAGTACTTC; CDR3aa: CASSTGQQETQYF
j_gene: TRBJ1-5; abundance: -; v_gene: TRBV6-5; d_gene: -; CDR3nt: TGTGCCAGCAGTTACTCCGAGCGGGGTCAGCCCCAGCATTTT; CDR3aa: CASSYSERGQPQHF
j_gene: TRBJ1-2; abundance: -; v_gene: TRBV5-5; d_gene: TRBD1; CDR3nt: TGTGCCAGCAGTCCTACAGGGGGCTCCCCGAGCTACACCTTC; CDR3aa: CASSPTGGSPSYTF
j_gene: TRBJ2-1; abundance: -; v_gene: TRBV28; d_gene: TRBD2; CDR3nt: TGTGCCAGCAGTTTATTGCTAGCGGGGGACAATGAGCAGTTCTTC; CDR3aa: CASSLLLAGDNEQFF
j_gene: TRBJ2-3; abundance: -; v_gene: TRBV7-2; d_gene: TRBD2; CDR3nt: TGTGCCAGCAGCCCGACTAGCGGGAGGGTGGCAGATACGCAGTATTTT; CDR3aa: CASSPTSGRVADTQYF
j_gene: TRBJ2-7; abundance: -; v_gene: TRBV9; d_gene: -; CDR3nt: TGTGCCAGCAGCGCTAGTAATACCAGGGACGGCTCCTACGAGCAGTACTTC; CDR3aa: CASSASNTRDGSYEQYF
j_gene: TRBJ2-5; abundance: medium-sized; v_gene: TRBV4-2; d_gene: TRBD2; CDR3nt: TGTGCCAGCAGCCAGGATAGTGTTACGTCTAGCGGGAGGACATTTCAAGAGACCCAGTACTTC; CDR3aa: CASSQDSVTSSGRTFQETQYF
j_gene: TRBJ2-3; abundance: -; v_gene: TRBV9; d_gene: -; CDR3nt: TGTGCCAGCAGCCCCAACACAGATACGCAGTATTTT; CDR3aa: CASSPNTDTQYF
j_gene: TRBJ1-5; abundance: -; v_gene: TRBV7-9; d_gene: -; CDR3nt: TGTGCCAGCAGCTTAGGACAATCACAGCCCCAGCATTTT; CDR3aa: CASSLGQSQPQHF
j_gene: TRBJ2-3; abundance: -; v_gene: TRBV7-9; d_gene: TRBD2; CDR3nt: TGTGCCAGCAGCTATCTTATAGCGGGAGGCCTAACAGATACGCAGTATTTT; CDR3aa: CASSYLIAGGLTDTQYF
j_gene: TRBJ1-1; abundance: -; v_gene: TRBV6-6; d_gene: TRBD1; CDR3nt: TGTGCCAGCAGTTACCCCCGGACAGGGGTGAACACTGAAGCTTTCTTT; CDR3aa: CASSYPRTGVNTEAFF
j_gene: TRBJ1-1; abundance: -; v_gene: TRBV10-2; d_gene: TRBD1; CDR3nt: TGCGCCAGCAGTCTCGGACAGGAGGTATCTGAAGCTTTCTTT; CDR3aa: CASSLGQEVSEAFF
j_gene: TRBJ2-7; abundance: -; v_gene: TRBV6-5; d_gene: TRBD1; CDR3nt: TGTGCCAGCAGTCCACGGGACAGGGAAAGGGAGGGGTTC; CDR3aa: CASSPRDREREGF
j_gene: TRBJ1-2; abundance: -; v_gene: TRBV4-1; d_gene: TRBD1; CDR3nt: TGCGCCAGCAGCCAAGAGAGGGACAGGGTGGACTATGGCTACACCTTC; CDR3aa: CASSQERDRVDYGYTF
j_gene: TRBJ2-7; abundance: -; v_gene: TRBV29-1; d_gene: -; CDR3nt: TGCAGCGTTGAAGAGGGGACCTACGAGCAGTACTTC; CDR3aa: CSVEEGTYEQYF
j_gene: TRBJ2-7; abundance: -; v_gene: TRBV27; d_gene: TRBD2; CDR3nt: TGTGCCAGCAGTTTAGCGGTCAGGACTAGCGGTCTTGGGGAGCAGTACTTC; CDR3aa: CASSLAVRTSGLGEQYF
j_gene: TRBJ2-1; abundance: -; v_gene: TRBV2; d_gene: -; CDR3nt: TGTGCCAGCAGTCCCCGTCTATCGGATGAGCAGTTCTTC; CDR3aa: CASSPRLSDEQFF
j_gene: TRBJ2-6; abundance: -; v_gene: TRBV19; d_gene: -; CDR3nt: TGTGCCACGAAGGACAAATCTGCTGGGGCCAACGTCCTGACTTTC; CDR3aa: CATKDKSAGANVLTF
j_gene: TRBJ2-7; abundance: once; v_gene: TRBV9; d_gene: -; CDR3nt: TGTGCCAGCAGCCCGGGTTTGAGCGAGCAGTACTTC; CDR3aa: CASSPGLSEQYF
j_gene: TRBJ2-1; abundance: once; v_gene: TRBV6-6; d_gene: -; CDR3nt: TGTGCCAGCAGGGGTCTGGGGGTGTTGAATGAGCAGTTCTTC; CDR3aa: CASRGLGVLNEQFF
j_gene: TRBJ1-2; abundance: -; v_gene: TRBV28; d_gene: -; CDR3nt: TGTGCCAGCAGCCCAATCGGGGCGGGGGAGGTTAACTATGGCTACACCTTC; CDR3aa: CASSPIGAGEVNYGYTF
j_gene: TRBJ2-1; abundance: -; v_gene: TRBV7-2; d_gene: -; CDR3nt: TGTGCCAGCAGCTTAGCGGGAAATTCCTACAATGAGCAGTTCTTC; CDR3aa: CASSLAGNSYNEQFF
j_gene: TRBJ1-1; abundance: few; v_gene: TRBV4-2; d_gene: -; CDR3nt: TGTGCCAGCAGCCAAGGGCGTTGGACTGAAGCTTTCTTT; CDR3aa: CASSQGRWTEAFF
j_gene: TRBJ2-7; abundance: -; v_gene: TRBV5-5; d_gene: TRBD1; CDR3nt: TGTGCCAGCAGCCCCCGACAGGGGTCCTACGAGCAGTACTTC; CDR3aa: CASSPRQGSYEQYF
j_gene: TRBJ1-2; abundance: few; v_gene: TRBV4-2; d_gene: -; CDR3nt: TGTGCCAGCAGCCAAGATCCGGACGGCCTAAAGGGCTACACCTTC; CDR3aa: CASSQDPDGLKGYTF
j_gene: TRBJ2-3; abundance: -; v_gene: TRBV27; d_gene: TRBD2; CDR3nt: TGTGCCAGCAGCCAGTTTCGGGGAGGGGCTGGCACAGATACGCAGTATTTT; CDR3aa: CASSQFRGGAGTDTQYF